The present T cell receptor beta chain was sequenced within a study of cytomegalovirus exposure and HLA in healthy donors. On this clone itself: The target antigen is unknown.

Regarding the study as a whole: HLA-A and HLA-B allele assignments for most subjects were reportedly predicted accurately using TCR beta sequences. Indistinguishable V segments, including TRBV6-2 and TRBV6-3, were excluded.

It was with 60 Vbeta and 13 Jbeta primers that the PCR ran. TCRdb's table, derived via immunoSEQ multiplex PCR, lists solely in-frame clones and lacks some. The table has tens of thousands of clones, roughly 90% seen once; the top ten hold about 2.5%. The germline CDR1 and CDR2 sequences are SQVTM and ANQGSEA. The CDR3 loop spans 14 amino acids. V dropped 0 bases and J dropped 7 bases, with 14 bases sitting between them. Input material: PBMCs. This receptor was taken from a woman aged 18-30 years in good health and CMV-seronegative. This rearrangement joins TRBV29-1 to TRBJ2-3, with D unresolved. The CDR3 coding sequence is TGCAGCGTTGAAGATGAAGTCCGAGCCTATACGCAGTATTTT. Protein sequence: CSVEDEVRAYTQYF.